This T cell receptor (beta chain) was sequenced for a study of T cell repertoires in cytomegalovirus infection. The wider study: Well-studied HLA-B-restricted CMV epitopes were used in the study alongside recently identified HLA-C-restricted ones. Indications came from public TCR beta signatures; they pointed to CMV infection and to a matching HLA type.

V lost 3 bases and J lost 10; bases outside the gene matches: 12. CDR1 is MNHEY and CDR2 is SVGEGT in the germline V gene. This CDR3 has 17 residues. Points on this clonotype: Its antigen is currently unknown.

Each CDR3 protein gets one entry after TCRdb re-called the reads with MiXCR. Of about 52,000 distinct CDR3 sequences in the sample, 15% to 20% were seen once. General study results and limits: The ex vivo response was dominated by HLA-C-restricted CMV-specific TCR beta clonotypes. Cumulative public TCR beta family frequency identified carriers of CMV plus the relevant HLA.

The sequence came from a human donor in good health (CMV status not recorded). Some clones in this sample may be carry-over from other donors' samples. This chain connects TRBV6-2 or TRBV6-3 to TRBJ2-1; 13 nucleotides align to TRBD2. The specimen was CD8+ T cells from cultured PBMCs, collected from culture after CMV antigen stimulation. CDR3 loop: CASSYSLGLAGESEQFF. CDR3 nucleotide sequence: TGTGCCAGCAGTTATTCGCTCGGACTAGCGGGGGAAAGCGAGCAGTTCTTC.